The source of this T cell receptor beta chain is a study of T cells in Graves' hyperthyroidism and ophthalmopathy. RNA transcripts provided the source from which TCR beta CDR3 regions were amplified. Initially, a first-round RT-PCR of the TCR CDR3 employed the HTBI primer set. Each CDR3 protein is one row after TCRdb ran MiXCR on the multiplex PCR reads. In the table there are hundreds of thousands of distinct CDR3 sequences, about 14% of which are singletons. Germline CDR1 reads MGHDK; CDR2 reads SYGVNS. There are 15 residues in the CDR3. V was cut by 4 bases and J by 0 bases, with 13 bases left in between.

This chain joins TRBV25-1 and TRBJ2-7; D unresolved. Specimen: blood. The receptor's source is a young man with Graves' ophthalmopathy. The CDR3 bases are TGTGCCAGCAGTGGGTCCTTGGTTAGCTCCTACGAGCAGTACTTC. Translated: CASSGSLVSSYEQYF.